One T cell receptor beta chain is described in this entry. Profiled with immunoSEQ multiplex PCR; TCRdb holds only in-frame clones, not every one. The sample holds over a million clones, roughly 96% seen once. V lost 0 bases and J 0 bases, leaving 11 bases between the germline ends. Germline CDR1 SGHDN, CDR2 FVKESK. The CDR3 length is 16 residues. This sample is drawn from a study of shared clonotypes between healthy human individuals. V and J are TRBV14 and TRBJ1-1; weak D call: TRBD1 (6 bases). Sequencing used naive CD4+ T cells sorted from blood. Regarding subset: CD45RA+ positively selected. This sequence originates from a man aged 25 to 40 in good health. This CDR3 is CASSQELGGLNTEAFF. The CDR3 DNA reads TGTGCCAGCAGCCAAGAATTGGGGGGCTTGAACACTGAAGCTTTCTTT.